A selection of T cell receptor beta chains follows, all from one sample in a study of identical twins. One entry per CDR3 protein results from TCRdb running MiXCR on the 5' RACE reads. The sample records about 570,000 distinct CDR3 sequences, around a tenth being singletons. The same sample was also used in a study of yellow fever vaccine responses in identical twins.

Sequencing was performed on PBMCs. These receptors all stem from a woman aged 18-35 years in good health. Each CDR3 is given with its conserved first and last residue. Fields, in order: J gene, V gene, clone size, D gene, CDR3 protein, CDR3 DNA. The D gene is left open where the match is weak. The size field is filled for only some rows; it gives once, few, many or a size class.

j_call: TRBJ2-1
v_call: TRBV7-9
clone_size: many
d_call: .
cdr3_aa: CASSPGVTTYNEQFF
cdr3_nt: TGTGCCAGCAGCCCAGGGGTAACGACCTACAATGAGCAGTTCTTC

j_call: TRBJ2-3
v_call: TRBV29-1
clone_size: few
d_call: TRBD2
cdr3_aa: CSVDPTSGSSATQYF
cdr3_nt: TGCAGCGTTGACCCGACTAGCGGGAGTTCGGCGACGCAGTATTTT

j_call: TRBJ2-6
v_call: TRBV7-8
clone_size: few
d_call: .
cdr3_aa: CASSLSQGRTNVLTF
cdr3_nt: TGTGCCAGCAGCTTAAGTCAGGGTAGGACCAACGTCCTGACTTTC

j_call: TRBJ2-7
v_call: TRBV20-1
clone_size: few
d_call: TRBD2
cdr3_aa: CSARLAGIPYEQYF
cdr3_nt: TGCAGTGCTAGATTAGCGGGGATACCCTACGAGCAGTACTTC

j_call: TRBJ2-1
v_call: TRBV5-1
clone_size: .
d_call: .
cdr3_aa: CASSLLVESYNEQFF
cdr3_nt: TGCGCCAGCAGCTTGCTTGTGGAAAGCTACAATGAGCAGTTCTTC

j_call: TRBJ2-2
v_call: TRBV6-5
clone_size: few
d_call: .
cdr3_aa: CASSYLRGSTGELFF
cdr3_nt: TGTGCCAGCAGTTACTTGCGGGGTTCAACCGGGGAGCTGTTTTTT

j_call: TRBJ1-5
v_call: TRBV5-1
clone_size: many
d_call: .
cdr3_aa: CASAWGSNQPQHF
cdr3_nt: TGCGCCAGTGCATGGGGGAGCAATCAGCCCCAGCATTTT

j_call: TRBJ2-3
v_call: TRBV27
clone_size: few
d_call: .
cdr3_aa: CASSFTGSAQYF
cdr3_nt: TGTGCCAGCAGTTTCACGGGGAGCGCGCAGTATTTT

j_call: TRBJ1-1
v_call: TRBV27
clone_size: few
d_call: .
cdr3_aa: CASSLSRKNTEAFF
cdr3_nt: TGTGCCAGCAGTTTATCGAGAAAGAACACTGAAGCTTTCTTT

j_call: TRBJ1-2
v_call: TRBV18
clone_size: many
d_call: .
cdr3_aa: CASSPPFSLNYGYTF
cdr3_nt: TGTGCCAGCTCACCACCTTTCAGCTTAAACTATGGCTACACCTTC

j_call: TRBJ1-5
v_call: TRBV5-1
clone_size: many
d_call: .
cdr3_aa: CASSPSPLEPQHF
cdr3_nt: TGCGCCAGCAGCCCATCCCCTTTGGAGCCCCAGCATTTT

j_call: TRBJ2-5
v_call: TRBV12-3/TRBV12-4
clone_size: few
d_call: .
cdr3_aa: CASSFEEQETQYF
cdr3_nt: TGTGCCAGCAGTTTCGAGGAGCAAGAGACCCAGTACTTC

j_call: TRBJ2-1
v_call: TRBV20-1
clone_size: .
d_call: .
cdr3_aa: CSGPGVYNEQFF
cdr3_nt: TGCAGTGGTCCCGGGGTGTACAATGAGCAGTTCTTC

j_call: TRBJ2-7
v_call: TRBV6-1
clone_size: .
d_call: .
cdr3_aa: CASSERIITVSYEQYF
cdr3_nt: TGTGCCAGCAGTGAAAGGATCATAACAGTTTCCTACGAGCAGTACTTC

j_call: TRBJ2-7
v_call: TRBV18
clone_size: .
d_call: .
cdr3_aa: CASSPLEDQYEQYF
cdr3_nt: TGTGCCAGCTCACCACTTGAGGACCAATACGAGCAGTACTTC

j_call: TRBJ1-2
v_call: TRBV29-1
clone_size: .
d_call: TRBD1
cdr3_aa: CSVEGRGVFYGYTF
cdr3_nt: TGCAGCGTTGAGGGCAGGGGGGTCTTCTATGGCTACACCTTC

j_call: TRBJ2-7
v_call: TRBV12-3/TRBV12-4
clone_size: many
d_call: .
cdr3_aa: CASRERVSYEQYF
cdr3_nt: TGTGCCAGCAGAGAACGAGTATCCTACGAGCAGTACTTC

j_call: TRBJ2-7
v_call: TRBV4-3
clone_size: .
d_call: TRBD2
cdr3_aa: CASSQESSGVFYEQYF
cdr3_nt: TGCGCCAGCAGCCAAGAAAGTAGCGGGGTTTTCTACGAGCAGTACTTC

j_call: TRBJ2-6
v_call: TRBV15
clone_size: .
d_call: TRBD1
cdr3_aa: CATSRGGGEGANVLTF
cdr3_nt: TGTGCCACCAGCAGAGGAGGGGGCGAGGGGGCCAACGTCCTGACTTTC

j_call: TRBJ2-7
v_call: TRBV28
clone_size: many
d_call: .
cdr3_aa: CASSGTPSSYEQYF
cdr3_nt: TGTGCCAGCAGTGGGACTCCGAGCTCCTACGAGCAGTACTTC

j_call: TRBJ2-5
v_call: TRBV19
clone_size: .
d_call: TRBD2
cdr3_aa: CASSTGLAGQQTQYF
cdr3_nt: TGTGCCAGTAGTACGGGACTAGCGGGACAGCAGACCCAGTACTTC

j_call: TRBJ2-1
v_call: TRBV18
clone_size: few
d_call: .
cdr3_aa: CASSPPNEGYNEQFF
cdr3_nt: TGTGCCAGCTCACCACCGAATGAGGGCTACAATGAGCAGTTCTTC